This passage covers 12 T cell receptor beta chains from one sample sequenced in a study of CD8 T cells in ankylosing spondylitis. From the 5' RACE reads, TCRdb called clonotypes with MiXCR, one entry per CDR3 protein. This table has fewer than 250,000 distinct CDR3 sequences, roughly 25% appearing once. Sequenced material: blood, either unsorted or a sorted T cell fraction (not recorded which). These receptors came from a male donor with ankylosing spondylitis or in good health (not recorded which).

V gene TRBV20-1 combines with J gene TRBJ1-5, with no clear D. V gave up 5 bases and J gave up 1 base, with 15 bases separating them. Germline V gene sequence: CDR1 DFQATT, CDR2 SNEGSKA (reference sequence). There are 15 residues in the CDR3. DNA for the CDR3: TGCAGTGCTCAAGATGGACCCATAAGCAATCAGCCCCAGCATTTT. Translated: CSAQDGPISNQPQHF.

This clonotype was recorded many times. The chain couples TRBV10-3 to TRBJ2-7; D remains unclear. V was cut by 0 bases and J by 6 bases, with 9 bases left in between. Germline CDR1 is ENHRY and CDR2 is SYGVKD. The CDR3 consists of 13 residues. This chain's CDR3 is CAISESNWGEQYF. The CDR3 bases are TGTGCCATCAGTGAGTCGAATTGGGGCGAGCAGTACTTC.

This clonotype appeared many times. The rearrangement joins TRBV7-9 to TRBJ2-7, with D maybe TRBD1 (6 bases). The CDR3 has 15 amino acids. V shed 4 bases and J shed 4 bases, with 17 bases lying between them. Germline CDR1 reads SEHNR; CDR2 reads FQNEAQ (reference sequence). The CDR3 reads CASSSSGTKGYEQYF. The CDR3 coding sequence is TGTGCCAGCAGCTCCTCCGGGACAAAGGGGTACGAGCAGTACTTC.

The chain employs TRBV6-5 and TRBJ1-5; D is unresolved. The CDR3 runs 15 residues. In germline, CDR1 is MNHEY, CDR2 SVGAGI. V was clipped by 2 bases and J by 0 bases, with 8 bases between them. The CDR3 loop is CASSYMYGSNQPQHF. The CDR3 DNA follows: TGTGCCAGCAGTTACATGTACGGTAGCAATCAGCCCCAGCATTTT.

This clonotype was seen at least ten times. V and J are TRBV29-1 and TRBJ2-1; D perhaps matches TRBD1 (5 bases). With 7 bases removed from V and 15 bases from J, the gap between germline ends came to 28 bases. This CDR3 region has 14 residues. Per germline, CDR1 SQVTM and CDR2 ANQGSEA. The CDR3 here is CSAHTPQAPDLVFF. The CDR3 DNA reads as TGCAGCGCTCACACGCCACAGGCCCCTGATCTGGTGTTCTTC.

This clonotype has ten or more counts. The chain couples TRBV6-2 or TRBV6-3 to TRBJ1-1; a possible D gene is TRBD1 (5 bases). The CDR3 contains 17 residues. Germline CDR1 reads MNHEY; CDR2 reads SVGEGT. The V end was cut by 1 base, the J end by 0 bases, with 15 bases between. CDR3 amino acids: CASSYYGTRTLNTEAFF. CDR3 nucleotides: TGTGCCAGCAGTTACTACGGAACTCGGACACTGAACACTGAAGCTTTCTTT.

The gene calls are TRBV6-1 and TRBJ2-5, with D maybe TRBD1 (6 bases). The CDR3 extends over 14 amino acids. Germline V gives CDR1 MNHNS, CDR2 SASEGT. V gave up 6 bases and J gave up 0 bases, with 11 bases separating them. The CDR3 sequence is CASRRDTNQETQYF. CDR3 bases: TGTGCCAGCAGAAGGGACACAAACCAAGAGACCCAGTACTTC.

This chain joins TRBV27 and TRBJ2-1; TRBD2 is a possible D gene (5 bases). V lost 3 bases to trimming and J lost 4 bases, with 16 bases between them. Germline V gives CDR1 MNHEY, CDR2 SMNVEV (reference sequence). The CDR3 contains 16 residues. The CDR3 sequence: CASSFRGTPSYNEQFF. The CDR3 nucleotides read TGTGCCAGCAGTTTTCGGGGAACACCGTCGTACAATGAGCAGTTCTTC.

Here the CDR3 DNA reads TGCAGTGCTAGAGGCCAGAGGGGGGGGAACACTGAAGCTTTCTTT. Residues: CSARGQRGGNTEAFF. V gene TRBV20-1 combines with J gene TRBJ1-1; a possible D gene is TRBD1 (6 bases). This CDR3 contains 15 residues. V was trimmed by 1 base and J by 1 base, leaving 13 bases between them. Germline CDR1 and CDR2: DFQATT and SNEGSKA (reference sequence).

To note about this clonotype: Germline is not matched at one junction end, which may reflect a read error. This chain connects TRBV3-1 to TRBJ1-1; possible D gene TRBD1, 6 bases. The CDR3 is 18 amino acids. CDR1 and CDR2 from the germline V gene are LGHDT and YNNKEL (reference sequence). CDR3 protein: CACSHRKESGGRSTEAFF. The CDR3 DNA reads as TGTGCCTGCAGCCACAGAAAAGAAAGCGGGGGGCGTAGCACTGAAGCTTTCTTT.

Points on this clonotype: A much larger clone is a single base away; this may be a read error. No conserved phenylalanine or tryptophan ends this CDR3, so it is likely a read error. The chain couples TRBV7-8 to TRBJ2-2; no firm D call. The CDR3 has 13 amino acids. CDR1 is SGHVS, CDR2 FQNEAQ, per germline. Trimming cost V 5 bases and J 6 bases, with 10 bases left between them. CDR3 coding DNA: TGTGCCAGCAGCGCGTCAGGCCCCGGGGAGCTGTTTCTT. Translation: CASSASGPGELFL.

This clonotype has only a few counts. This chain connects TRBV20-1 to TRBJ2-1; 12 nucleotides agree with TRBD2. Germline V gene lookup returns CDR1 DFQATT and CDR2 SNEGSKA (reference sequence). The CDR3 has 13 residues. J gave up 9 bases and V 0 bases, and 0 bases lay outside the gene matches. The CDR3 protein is CSARETSGGEQFF. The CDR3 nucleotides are TGCAGTGCTAGAGAGACTAGCGGGGGTGAGCAGTTCTTC.